A selection of T cell receptor beta chains follows, all from one sample in a study of CD8+ T cells in alopecia areata. This table comes from immunoSEQ multiplex PCR, and its TCRdb copy is limited to in-frame clones, with some not included. The repertoire holds some 170,000 clones, with 53% as singletons. Sequences were derived from CD8+ T cells sorted from blood, sampled at week 24, from a patient treated with tofacitinib. All receptors come from a human donor with alopecia areata. The CDR3 runs from the conserved cysteine through the conserved F or W. Fields, in order: CDR3 protein, V gene, J gene.

CASRASDRDFHGYTF	TRBV27	TRBJ1-2
CASSRGQGQPQHF	TRBV4-3	TRBJ1-5
CASREDRMNEQFF	TRBV5-6	TRBJ2-1
CASSPSGYEQYF	TRBV27	TRBJ2-7
CSGSTGAMNTEAFF	TRBV29-1	TRBJ1-1
CASSSSGSTDTQYF	TRBV5-5	TRBJ2-3
CAWSVPGPGSWDEAFF	TRBV30	TRBJ1-1
CASSQYEGGSYEQYF	TRBV4-1	TRBJ2-7
CASSLQGDTNEKLFF	TRBV6-5	TRBJ1-4
CAWSIQGDEEQFF	TRBV30	TRBJ2-1
CASSFYGRNEKLFF	TRBV5-4	TRBJ1-4
CASSLGEAEEQYF	TRBV5-1	TRBJ2-7
CASSLPLRQQNTEAFF	TRBV7-9	TRBJ1-1
CSVTGGASDGYTF	TRBV29-1	TRBJ1-2
CSVGGGNEQFF	TRBV29-1	TRBJ2-1
CASSLGQGSTEAFF	TRBV27	TRBJ1-1
CASSLTVLGTEAFF	TRBV5-6	TRBJ1-1
CASSAGGQGLDEQYF	TRBV9	TRBJ2-7
CASSQSWRDSNQPQHF	TRBV4-2	TRBJ1-5
CASSLGPGQNPEAFF	TRBV7-8	TRBJ1-1
CASNYDSTHNEQFF	TRBV6-6	TRBJ2-1
CASSQLAGSSYEQYF	TRBV28	TRBJ2-7
CASSGTSGANVLTF	TRBV9	TRBJ2-6
CAWSPTEDRGRDYGYTF	TRBV30	TRBJ1-2
CASSAGPNPWYNEQFF	TRBV2	TRBJ2-1
CAWSVISEQFF	TRBV30	TRBJ2-1
CASSLGQADPYGYTF	TRBV7-9	TRBJ1-2
CASSLRRGVGQETQDF	TRBV7-6	TRBJ2-5
CAWSVDRGSSYTF	TRBV30	TRBJ1-2
CASSTGETYEQYF	TRBV27	TRBJ2-7
CASSRGAMNTEAFF	TRBV19	TRBJ1-1
CASSEGGGLAGELFF	TRBV10-2	TRBJ2-2
CASSFDSLYGYTF	TRBV7-9	TRBJ1-2
CASSSSSSGRYNEQFF	TRBV25-1	TRBJ2-1
CASSAYGGADEQFF	TRBV5-6	TRBJ2-1